A selection of T cell receptor beta chains follows, all from one sample in a study of blood T cell repertoires in COVID-19. Here immunoSEQ multiplex PCR was the method, and the copy in TCRdb shows in-frame clones only, minus some. The top ten clones hold 2.7% of a sample with over 200,000 clones, approximately 91% of them seen once. Sequencing used peripheral blood. The receptors were gathered from a woman aged 60-75 years with acute or convalescent COVID-19. CDR3s include the opening cysteine and the closing phenylalanine or tryptophan. The order of the fields is clone size, J gene, D gene, V gene, CDR3 protein, CDR3 DNA. The D gene is left open where the match is weak. The listing skips clone size in some rows; elsewhere it reads once, few, many or a size class.

- TRBJ1-2 - TRBV24-1 CATSDSRSLGLVVGYTF TGTGCCACCAGTGATTCTAGGAGTCTAGGACTGGTTGTTGGCTACACCTTC
once TRBJ2-1 TRBD2 TRBV4-2 CASSQAAGTSLFNEQFF TGTGCCAGCAGCCAAGCCGCCGGGACTAGCCTCTTCAATGAGCAGTTCTTC
- TRBJ1-3 - TRBV9 CASSVQGSGNTIYF TGTGCCAGCAGCGTACAGGGCTCTGGAAACACCATATATTTT
once TRBJ1-1 - TRBV11-2 CASGRDGQGESEAFF TGTGCCAGCGGCAGGGATGGGCAGGGTGAATCTGAAGCTTTCTTT
- TRBJ2-7 TRBD1 TRBV11-3 CASSLTGQGEQYF TGTGCCAGCAGCTTAACGGGACAGGGAGAGCAGTACTTC
- TRBJ2-1 TRBD2 TRBV7-8 CASSQRGVSYNEQFF TGTGCCAGCAGCCAACGGGGGGTTTCCTACAATGAGCAGTTCTTC
- TRBJ2-5 - TRBV7-9 CASSLEGGGETQYF TGTGCCAGCAGCTTAGAAGGTGGAGGAGAGACCCAGTACTTC
- TRBJ1-1 - TRBV19 CASSILHRNPYMNTEAFF TGTGCCAGTAGTATCCTCCACAGGAATCCCTACATGAACACTGAAGCTTTCTTT
- TRBJ1-4 - TRBV9 CASSVGGGSATNEKLFF TGTGCCAGCAGCGTTGGGGGAGGCAGTGCAACTAATGAAAAACTGTTTTTT
- TRBJ2-7 - TRBV7-8 CASSLDAGPYEQYF TGTGCCAGCAGCTTAGACGCGGGGCCCTACGAGCAGTACTTC
- TRBJ1-2 - TRBV24-1 CATSDTMAGPHGYTF TGTGCCACCAGTGATACAATGGCGGGGCCCCATGGCTACACCTTC
- TRBJ1-3 - TRBV3-1/TRBV3-2 CASSSFSGNTIYF TGTGCCAGCAGCTCCTTCTCTGGAAACACCATATATTTT
- TRBJ2-7 - TRBV7-2 CASSLESRAPYEQYF TGTGCCAGCAGCTTAGAGTCCAGGGCTCCCTACGAGCAGTACTTC
- TRBJ2-1 TRBD2 TRBV4-1 CASSQGRTGTSGYHNEQFF TGCGCCAGCAGCCAAGGTCGGACAGGGACTAGCGGGTACCACAATGAGCAGTTCTTC
- TRBJ1-2 - TRBV9 CASSPGGAAAEYGYTF TGTGCCAGCAGCCCCGGGGGGGCGGCGGCGGAATATGGCTACACCTTC
- TRBJ1-3 - TRBV6-5 CAILAAGNTIYF TGTGCCATCTTGGCGGCCGGAAACACCATATATTTT
- TRBJ1-5 TRBD1 TRBV30 CAWNRDRDAQPQHF TGTGCCTGGAACCGAGACAGGGATGCTCAGCCCCAGCATTTT
- TRBJ1-6 TRBD1 TRBV6-6 CASKGQQNSPLHF TGTGCCAGCAAGGGACAGCAAAATTCACCCCTCCACTTT
few TRBJ2-3 TRBD2 TRBV5-1 CASSYTSGRSTDTQYF TGCGCCAGCAGCTATACTAGCGGGAGAAGCACAGATACGCAGTATTTT
- TRBJ2-7 - TRBV4-2 CASSLAGSYYEQYF TGTGCCAGCAGCCTGGCGGGTAGTTACTACGAGCAGTACTTC
- TRBJ2-1 - TRBV5-1 CASRSVGGVYNEQFF TGCGCCAGCAGGTCCGTCGGGGGAGTGTACAATGAGCAGTTCTTC
- TRBJ2-4 TRBD2 TRBV11-2 CASRRGLAGNIQYF TGTGCCAGCAGACGGGGACTAGCGGGAAACATTCAGTACTTC
- TRBJ2-7 TRBD2 TRBV6-2/TRBV6-3 CASSYLAGGTSEQYF TGTGCCAGCAGTTATCTCGCGGGAGGAACTAGCGAGCAGTACTTC
- TRBJ1-3 - TRBV6-5 CASRDNSGNTIYF TGTGCCAGCAGGGACAACTCTGGAAACACCATATATTTT
- TRBJ1-5 TRBD1 TRBV7-9 CASSLGGTGIRPQHF TGTGCCAGCAGCTTAGGTGGGACAGGGATTCGGCCCCAGCATTTT
once TRBJ2-1 - TRBV5-1 CASSPPGVTSDEQFF TGCGCCAGCAGCCCCCCAGGGGTCACCTCCGATGAGCAGTTCTTC
- TRBJ1-2 - TRBV6-5 CASSYNTGMNYGYTF TGTGCCAGCAGTTACAACACAGGGATGAACTATGGCTACACCTTC